This T cell receptor beta chain emerged from a study of OX40 agonist ivuxolimab in advanced cancers. The method was immunoSEQ multiplex PCR; TCRdb's version includes in-frame clones alone and lacks a portion of them. The sample contains 50,000 or so clones, roughly four fifths of which appear only once. Germline V gives CDR1 MDHEN, CDR2 SYDVKM. Trimming removed 4 bases from V and 5 bases from J; junction bases left unmatched: 3. CDR3 length: 14 amino acids. The receptor was isolated from an adult with an advanced solid tumor such as melanoma, head and neck, liver or kidney cancer. This chain links TRBV28 with TRBJ2-5; TRBD1 matches at 11 bases. This sample comprised CD4+ or CD8+ T cells sorted from blood, obtained in a trial of the OX40 agonist ivuxolimab. The CDR3 protein is CASSWTGGRETQYF. CDR3 bases: TGTGCCAGCAGTTGGACAGGGGGCCGGGAGACCCAGTACTTC.